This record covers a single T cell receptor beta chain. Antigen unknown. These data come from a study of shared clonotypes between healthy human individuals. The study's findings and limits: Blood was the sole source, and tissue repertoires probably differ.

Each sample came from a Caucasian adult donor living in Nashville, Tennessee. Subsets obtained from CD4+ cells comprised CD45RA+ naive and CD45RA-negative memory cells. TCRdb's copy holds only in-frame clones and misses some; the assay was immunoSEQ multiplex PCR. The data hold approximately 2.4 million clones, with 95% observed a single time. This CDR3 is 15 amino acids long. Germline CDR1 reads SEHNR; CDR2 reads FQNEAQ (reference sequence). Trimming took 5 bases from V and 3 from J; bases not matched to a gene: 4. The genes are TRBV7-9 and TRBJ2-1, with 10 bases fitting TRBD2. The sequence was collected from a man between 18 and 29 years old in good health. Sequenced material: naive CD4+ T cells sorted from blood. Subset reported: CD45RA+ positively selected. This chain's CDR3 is CASSRSGRIYNEQFF. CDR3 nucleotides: TGTGCCAGCAGCCGTAGCGGGAGGATCTACAATGAGCAGTTCTTC.